The subject of this entry is one T cell receptor beta chain. Its antigen remains unidentified. No per-base quality is available; no much larger clone lies one base away. The data originate from a study of T cells after yellow fever vaccination (dated by TCRdb to between 2019 and 2020). About the full investigation: The SMART-Seq v4 Ultra Low Input RNA kit was used to prepare libraries from fractions with low cell numbers. Blood was drawn at multiple timepoints before and after primary and secondary immunization, with bulk PBMC replicates and cell subsets isolated. To track T-cell clones before and after primary and booster YFV17D yellow fever vaccination, bulk TCR alpha and beta repertoires were sequenced longitudinally. Two healthy male donors, one aged 18 to 29 and one aged 30 to 40 years, were included in the cohort. General study outcomes and caveats: Compared with the primary T-cell response, the secondary T-cell response was faster but weaker, reaching its peak on day 5 rather than on day 15. Most clones expanded after primary vaccination (around 96% of CD4 and roughly 91% of CD8) were re-detected after the booster, suggesting that broad memory maintenance occurred. FACS-sorted repertoires could contain abundant contaminating clonotypes from the bulk population, so computational filtering was required. Only a couple of donors were included in the study, so the extent to which the findings can be generalized is limited. A small share of clonotypes occurred in both CD4 and CD8 compartments, likely arising from convergent recombination.

TCR cDNA was made using 5'RACE template switching, a step that added a universal primer site and unique molecular identifiers. Priming for cDNA synthesis came from both the TCR alpha and TCR beta constant segments. Library amplification involved two PCR steps, and the second step added sample barcodes and sequencing adapters. Sequencing of the libraries was done on either Illumina HiSeq 2500 (2x100 bp) or NovaSeq (2x150 bp). Per the original workflow: Reads were demultiplexed and collapsed into UMI consensus sequences with MIGEC, and V(D)J alignment was performed with MiXCR. Vaccine-responding clonotypes were defined with edgeR using replicate PBMC samples, requiring FDR below 0.01 and a log2 fold change above 5 up to day 15. Bulk clonotypes were assigned CD4 or CD8 identity according to which sequenced CD4 or CD8 repertoire held them at higher abundance. The raw public reads went through TCRdb reprocessing: fastp at Q25, MiXCR clone calling, in-frame beta chains kept. Each CDR3 protein appears once, grouped with its most common genes and DNA. The V and J calls come from TCRdb's annotation, not from the publication. Present in this sample are 250,000 or so distinct CDR3 sequences, 6% to 7.5% of which were seen just once. The ten most abundant clones make up over 0.65% of the sample.

The treatment or condition label here, explained by the study, means: live attenuated yellow fever vaccine strain. A standard Ficoll-Paque protocol was used to isolate PBMCs from peripheral blood. Dynabeads CD4 and CD8 positive selection kits were used to isolate the CD4 and CD8 T-cell fractions. RNA was extracted with TriZol from bulk PBMCs, CD4 and CD8 fractions, and dextramer-positive and dextramer-negative fractions. Trimming removed 0 bases from V and 4 bases from J, leaving 10 bases between the germline ends. The germline V gene (reference sequence) sets CDR1 to LNHNV and CDR2 to YYDKDF. The CDR3 holds 15 amino acids from the cysteine to the phenylalanine. Only the CDR3 region is kept as DNA, spanning 45 bases read in frame from base 1.

The V and J genes are TRBV15 and TRBJ1-5, and TRBD1 may be the D gene, going by 5 matching bases. The TCR was taken from a man aged 25-45 years who received the YFV17D yellow fever vaccine. This material consisted of CD4+ T cells sorted from PBMCs, taken 15 days after the yellow fever booster vaccination. The encoded CDR3 is CATSRDPGGNQPQHF. The DNA reads as follows: TGTGCCACCAGCAGAGATCCCGGGGGAAATCAGCCCCAGCATTTT.